These 14 T cell receptor beta chains share one sample of origin, sequenced in a study of T cells expressing NK-cell markers (TCRdb year 2020). Libraries were prepared through 5' RACE. The reads were generated on an Illumina HiSeq 2000. TCRdb reprocessed the public reads and reports one entry per CDR3 protein sequence, without DNA. The table for this sample records 500,000 to 700,000 distinct CDR3 sequences. The ten largest clonotypes hold 3% to 4.5% of the sample. Source material: blood T cells: a sorted CD56 or NKG2C T cell subset, CD4+ or CD8+ T cells, or bulk PBMC T cells (not recorded which). The receptors stem from a man between 18 and 35 years old in good health. Donor details come from another sample of the same person, matched by shared clones.

V gene TRBV7-3 combines with J gene TRBJ2-2. The CDR3 is made up of 14 amino acids. Per germline, CDR1 SGHTA and CDR2 FQGTGA. Here the CDR3 reads CASRQRLATGELFF. Full variable domain (remainder filled in from reference TRBV7-3 and TRBJ2-2): GAGVSQTPSNKVTEKGKYVELRCDPISGHTALYWYRQSLGQGPEFLIYFQGTGAADDSGLPNDRFFAVRPEGSVSTLKIQRTERGDSAVYLCASRQRLATGELFFGEGSRLTVL.

The chain combines TRBV7-9 with TRBJ2-2; the TRBD2 assignment by TCRdb is unverifiable without DNA. This CDR3 has 17 amino acids. In germline, CDR1 is SEHNR, CDR2 FQNEAQ (reference sequence). CDR3 protein: CASSLARRQGNTGELFF.

The chain links TRBV19 to TRBJ1-4. Germline CDR1 and CDR2: LNHDA and SQIVND (reference sequence). The length of the CDR3 is 14 residues. The CDR3 here is CASLVEGSDEKLFF.

The chain employs TRBV18 and TRBJ2-7; the TCRdb call, TRBD1, lacks DNA for checking. This CDR3 contains 13 residues. From germline, CDR1 is KGHSH and CDR2 LQKENI. The CDR3 protein is CASSPGINYEQYF.

The chain recombines TRBV5-1 with TRBJ2-1. The CDR3 has 14 amino acids. Germline lookup yields CDR1 SGHRS and CDR2 YFSETQ. CDR3 region: CASSGAGAYNEQFF.

This sequence joins TRBV28 and TRBJ2-1; TCRdb returns TRBD2, unconfirmable since there is no DNA. This CDR3 is built from 14 residues. Germline CDR1 and CDR2: MDHEN and SYDVKM. CDR3 protein: CASIAKSSYNEQFF. The full variable domain, completed using reference TRBV28 and TRBJ2-1, is DVKVTQSSRYLVKRTGEKVFLECVQDMDHENMFWYRQDPGLGLRLIYFSYDVKMKEKGDIPEGYSVSREKKERFSLILESASTNQTSMYLCASIAKSSYNEQFFGPGTRLTVL.

The V and J genes are TRBV5-1 and TRBJ1-1. Germline CDR1 reads SGHRS; CDR2 reads YFSETQ. The CDR3 totals 16 residues. The CDR3: CASSPGPQPMNTEAFF.

The chain is built from TRBV4-2 and TRBJ2-5; TCRdb designates TRBD2, a call that cannot be tested without DNA. From germline, CDR1 is LGHNA and CDR2 YNFKEQ. This CDR3 region has 15 residues. The CDR3 region is CASSQEASGQETQYF.

The J gene is TRBJ2-5, the V gene TRBV7-2. Germline values: CDR1 SGHTA, CDR2 FQGNSA. The CDR3 is 11 amino acids. CDR3 sequence reads: CASSLRGPKYF.

The chain uses TRBV4-3 and TRBJ2-3; TCRdb names TRBD2, which stays unverified in the absence of DNA. The CDR3 length is 17 residues. Germline V gene lookup returns CDR1 LGHNA and CDR2 YSLEER. The CDR3 spells CASSRLIAGGGTDTQYF.

The chain has TRBV29-1 and TRBJ2-2. Germline V gene sequence: CDR1 SQVTM, CDR2 ANQGSEA. This CDR3 is built from 14 residues. CDR3 region: CSVEEHRNTGELFF.

The genes are TRBV10-2 and TRBJ2-7; no DNA is available, so the TRBD1 call from TCRdb remains unchecked. Germline V gene data show CDR1 as WSHSY and CDR2 as SAAADI. The CDR3 is 13 amino acids. CDR3 sequence reads: CASSWTRRDEQYF.

V gene TRBV29-1 combines with J gene TRBJ1-2; no DNA is available, so the TRBD1 call from TCRdb remains unchecked. The CDR3 totals 14 residues. From germline, CDR1 is SQVTM and CDR2 ANQGSEA. CDR3 region: CSVEPKGVNYGYTF. The entire variable domain, with the rest obtained from reference TRBV29-1 and TRBJ1-2, is as follows: SAVISQKPSRDICQRGTSLTIQCQVDSQVTMMFWYRQQPGQSLTLIATANQGSEATYESGFVIDKFPISRPNLTFSTLTVSNMSPEDSSIYLCSVEPKGVNYGYTFGSGTRLTVV.

The chain carries TRBV4-3 and TRBJ2-5; without DNA, the TCRdb call of TRBD2 cannot be checked. Germline V lookup: CDR1 LGHNA, CDR2 YSLEER. The CDR3 contains 15 residues. The CDR3 sequence is CASSQGGGLGETQYF.